This T cell receptor (beta chain) derives from a study of shared clonotypes between healthy human individuals. Study as a whole: Plates per donor: three CD4 naive, three CD4 memory, two CD8 naive, one CD8 memory.

This CDR3 is built from 17 residues. Trimming pared 0 bases from V and 0 bases from J, leaving 12 bases between. Germline-derived CDR1 and CDR2 are ENHRY and SYGVKD. The run depth of the assay was deep. TCRdb keeps only in-frame clones here, not all; method: immunoSEQ multiplex PCR. The table lists some 2 million clones, 85% to 95% of them singletons. The sequence derives from a young man in good health. J is TRBJ1-5 and V is TRBV10-3, with D possibly TRBD1 on 5 matching bases. Sample: naive CD4+ T cells sorted from blood. As for subset: CD45RA+ positively selected. The chain's CDR3 is CAISESREGISNQPQHF. The CDR3 nucleotides read TGTGCCATCAGTGAGTCGAGAGAGGGGATTAGCAATCAGCCCCAGCATTTT.